This passage covers 7 T cell receptor beta chains from one sample sequenced in a study of blood T cells in healthy people across ages. A sample-barcoded 5' primer and a J-beta primer mix were used in a second PCR of roughly 7 to 12 cycles. TCRdb passed the 5' RACE reads through MiXCR, listing each CDR3 protein once. The top ten hold about 13% of the sample, which has over 500,000 distinct CDR3 sequences, about 50% seen once. The sequencing sample was made of blood. These receptors came from a woman older than 75 in good health.

This clonotype occurred many times. The chain joins TRBV24-1 to TRBJ2-3; no clear D. This CDR3 spans 13 amino acids. The V end was cut by 4 bases, the J end by 2 bases, with 6 bases between. The V gene's germline CDR1 is KGHDR and CDR2 SFDVKD. The CDR3 loop reads CATSDTYTDTQYF. CDR3 nucleotides: TGTGCCACCAGTGACACCTACACAGATACGCAGTATTTT.

This clonotype was counted between two and nine times. The chain couples TRBV12-3 or TRBV12-4 to TRBJ1-2; D remains unclear. V lost 5 bases to trimming and J lost 7 bases, with 8 bases between them. The CDR3 is 11 amino acids. The CDR3 sequence: CASSTPGGYTF. The CDR3 nucleotides are TGTGCCAGCAGTACGCCGGGTGGCTACACCTTC.

This clonotype was detected once. The rearrangement links TRBV3-1 to TRBJ2-2, with TRBD2 matching over 7 bases. The V gene's germline CDR1 is LGHDT and CDR2 YNNKEL (reference sequence). The CDR3 loop spans 14 amino acids. The junction had 4 bases not matched to a gene; V was cut back by 3 bases and J by 6 bases. In DNA form, the CDR3 reads TGTGCCAGCAGCCAGAGGACTAGTGCCGGGGAGCTGTTTTTT. Translating gives CASSQRTSAGELFF.

J is TRBJ2-3 and V is TRBV4-3; 9 bases agree with TRBD2. Germline values: CDR1 LGHNA, CDR2 YSLEER. The length of the CDR3 is 15 residues. V shed 3 bases, J shed 5 bases, and the junction held 6 bases outside the gene matches. CDR3 sequence: CASSQSSGDKDTQYF. The CDR3 DNA sequence: TGCGCCAGCAGCCAGTCTAGCGGGGACAAAGATACGCAGTATTTT.

DNA for the CDR3: TGCGCCAGCAGCCCGACCTCGGGACAGGGGGCCGCAGATACGCAGTATTTT. It codes for CASSPTSGQGAADTQYF. The gene calls are TRBV4-3 and TRBJ2-3; 12 bases are a match to TRBD1. Germline lookup yields CDR1 LGHNA and CDR2 YSLEER. The CDR3 extends over 17 amino acids. V shed 4 bases and J 4 bases; nucleotides not matched to a gene: 9.

About this clonotype itself: A single base separates this from a much larger clone, so it may be a read error. The chain has TRBV20-1 and TRBJ2-1; 13 bases agree with TRBD2. Per the germline V gene, CDR1 is DFQATT and CDR2 is SNEGSKA (reference sequence). The CDR3 consists of 16 residues. CDR3 protein: CSASTSGRFSYNGQFF. CDR3 nucleotides: TGCAGTGCTTCGACTAGCGGGAGGTTTTCCTACAATGGGCAGTTCTTC.

This clonotype has a count of ten or more. The rearrangement joins TRBV4-2 to TRBJ2-4; D is perhaps TRBD2 (5 bases). Trimming pared 0 bases from V and 0 bases from J, leaving 15 bases between. The CDR3 runs to 18 residues. The germline gives CDR1 LGHNA, CDR2 YNFKEQ. The CDR3 DNA is TGTGCCAGCAGCCAAGATAAAGGACTCCAACTAGCCAAAAACATTCAGTACTTC. This sequence encodes CASSQDKGLQLAKNIQYF.